A single sample is the source of the 23 T cell receptor beta chains below, sequenced in a study of cytomegalovirus exposure and HLA in healthy donors. The protocol was immunoSEQ multiplex PCR, while the TCRdb copy is restricted to in-frame clones and leaves out a portion. The data show fewer than 150,000 clones, about 82% seen once. Material: PBMCs. Receptors originate from a man in his late teens or twenties in good health and CMV-seronegative.

This clone was observed a few times. The chain carries TRBV5-4 and TRBJ2-7; D is uncertain. The ends were cut back, 3 bases at V and 3 bases at J, with 7 bases in the middle. The CDR3 is made up of 12 amino acids. Germline V lookup: CDR1 SGHNT, CDR2 YYREEE (reference sequence). CDR3 in amino acids: CASSSPLYEQYF. The CDR3 DNA reads as TGTGCCAGCAGCTCCCCACTCTACGAGCAGTACTTC.

This chain uses TRBV9 with TRBJ1-3; possibly TRBD1 for D (5 bases). The CDR3 is made up of 15 amino acids. The germline V gene has CDR1 SGDLS and CDR2 YYNGEE. V gave up 0 bases and J gave up 2 bases, with 9 bases separating them. CDR3 nucleotides: TGTGCCAGCAGCGTAGACGGGGGAGCTGGAAACACCATATATTTT. Translation gives CASSVDGGAGNTIYF.

The chain has TRBV28 and TRBJ1-1; possible D gene TRBD1, 6 bases. The CDR3 sequence is 12 residues long. Germline V gives CDR1 MDHEN, CDR2 SYDVKM. Trimming left V 5 bases short and J 9 bases short, with 13 bases between. CDR3 nucleotide sequence: TGTGCCAGCAGTGAAAGGACAGAGAAAGCTTTCTTT. Its translation is CASSERTEKAFF. Variable domain in full (rest from reference TRBV28 and TRBJ1-1): DVKVTQSSRYLVKRTGEKVFLECVQDMDHENMFWYRQDPGLGLRLIYFSYDVKMKEKGDIPEGYSVSREKKERFSLILESASTNQTSMYLCASSERTEKAFFGQGTRLTVV.

This rearrangement joins TRBV10-2 to TRBJ2-1, with 8 bases fitting TRBD2. The CDR3 contains 13 residues. Germline CDR1 reads WSHSY; CDR2 reads SAAADI. The ends lost 8 bases at V and 8 bases at J; junction bases unmatched: 8. The CDR3 sequence is CASRDSGIYEQFF. The CDR3 DNA follows: TGCGCCAGCCGGGATAGCGGGATCTATGAGCAGTTCTTC.

V gene TRBV5-1 combines with J gene TRBJ1-1; 9 nucleotides match TRBD1. Looked up from germline, CDR1 is SGHRS and CDR2 is YFSETQ. CDR3 length equals 15 residues. The V segment lost 0 bases and the J segment 3 bases; nucleotides outside the gene matches: 3. This CDR3 reads CASSLDRGRDTEAFF. CDR3 bases: TGCGCCAGCAGCTTGGACAGGGGGCGGGACACTGAAGCTTTCTTT.

The rearrangement links TRBV5-6 to TRBJ2-1; D gene unclear. The CDR3 has 17 residues. V gave up 0 bases and J gave up 2 bases, with 15 bases separating them. The germline V gene encodes CDR1 SGHDT and CDR2 YYEEEE. This chain's CDR3 is CASSLEAGPTPYNEQFF. The CDR3 nucleotides are TGTGCCAGCAGCTTGGAGGCAGGTCCAACCCCCTACAATGAGCAGTTCTTC. The variable domain in full, with the rest retrieved from reference TRBV5-6 and TRBJ2-1, is DAGVTQSPTHLIKTRGQQVTLRCSPKSGHDTVSWYQQALGQGPQFIFQYYEEEERQRGNFPDRFSGHQFPNYSSELNVNALLLGDSALYLCASSLEAGPTPYNEQFFGPGTRLTVL.

V and J are TRBV11-3 and TRBJ1-6, with D possibly being TRBD1 (5 bases). Germline CDR1 and CDR2: SGHNT and YENEEA. Trimming pared 5 bases from V and 8 bases from J, leaving 10 bases between. The CDR3 extends over 13 amino acids. The CDR3 loop reads CASSTIGDSPLHF. DNA of the CDR3: TGTGCCAGCAGCACAATAGGGGATTCACCCCTCCACTTT. Supplemented by reference TRBV11-3 and TRBJ1-6, the full variable domain reads EAGVVQSPRYKIIEKKQPVAFWCNPISGHNTLYWYLQNLGQGPELLIRYENEEAVDDSQLPKDRFSAERLKGVDSTLKIQPAELGDSAVYLCASSTIGDSPLHFGNGTRLTVT.

This clone was observed many times. This chain links TRBV6-1 with TRBJ1-2, with no clear D. The germline V gene encodes CDR1 MNHNS and CDR2 SASEGT. V gave up 2 bases and J gave up 4 bases, with 20 bases separating them. This CDR3 has 17 amino acids. For the CDR3, the DNA is TGTGCCAGCAGTGAACATGGAGAGGATCCATACCCCTATGGCTACACCTTC. It is translated as CASSEHGEDPYPYGYTF.

This clone came up a few times. The gene calls are TRBV6-5 and TRBJ1-5, with a weak D call TRBD1 (5 bases). Germline V lookup: CDR1 MNHEY, CDR2 SVGAGI. The V end lost 6 bases, the J end lost 6 bases, and 18 bases lay between the germline ends. The CDR3 is 15 amino acids. CDR3 region: CASRETVDFRQPQHF. In DNA form, the CDR3 reads TGTGCCAGCAGAGAGACAGTCGACTTTCGTCAGCCCCAGCATTTT.

This chain joins TRBV7-2 and TRBJ2-5; TRBD2 matches 11 bases. V lost 4 bases and J lost 4; bases outside the gene matches: 8. Germline V lookup: CDR1 SGHTA, CDR2 FQGNSA. This CDR3 comprises 16 residues. CDR3 region: CASSSLLAGAGETQYF. CDR3 coding DNA: TGTGCCAGCAGCTCCTTACTAGCGGGAGCCGGAGAGACCCAGTACTTC.

V is TRBV6-6 and J is TRBJ2-5; 9 bases fit TRBD2. CDR3 length: 16 residues. After removal of 8 bases from V and 4 bases from J, the junction contained 14 bases not matched to a gene. Germline V gene data show CDR1 as MNHNY and CDR2 as SVGAGI (reference sequence). CDR3 region: CASLRAGTSLVETQYF. The CDR3 region has the DNA TGTGCCAGCCTCAGGGCAGGGACTAGCTTAGTAGAGACCCAGTACTTC.

This rearrangement joins TRBV18 to TRBJ1-6; D remains unclear. This CDR3 spans 14 amino acids. The V and J ends lost 3 bases and 8 bases respectively, with 11 bases between them. From germline, CDR1 is KGHSH and CDR2 LQKENI. The CDR3 loop reads CASSPAGLDSPLHF. DNA of the CDR3: TGTGCCAGCTCACCCGCCGGGTTGGATTCACCCCTCCACTTT.

This rearrangement joins TRBV12-2 to TRBJ1-1; the tabulated D call, TRBD1, remains unverified against the DNA. TRBV12-2 is reported as a pseudogene. The CDR3 runs 16 residues. CDR3 nucleotides: TGTGCAAGTCGCTCGACGCCGTGGGGCGGGAACACTGAAGCTTTCTTT. This sequence encodes CASRSTPWGGNTEAFF.

The chain couples TRBV2 to TRBJ2-3, with TRBD2 matching over 8 bases. There are 14 residues in the CDR3. J was trimmed by 6 bases and V by 8 bases; bases with no gene match: 10. Germline loops: CDR1 SNHLY, CDR2 FYNNEI. The CDR3, as DNA: TGTGCCAGCCGACTCGGGGGGGGCCACGATACGCAGTATTTT. It encodes CASRLGGGHDTQYF.

The rearrangement links TRBV18 to TRBJ1-1; 7 bases match TRBD1. CDR3 length: 12 residues. Per the germline V gene, CDR1 is KGHSH and CDR2 is LQKENI. Unmatched junction bases numbered 5, after V lost 3 bases and J lost 10 bases. CDR3 region: CASSPQGERAFF. The CDR3 DNA reads as TGTGCCAGCTCACCCCAGGGGGAACGAGCTTTCTTT.

The chain has TRBV6-5 and TRBJ1-2; D unresolved. V was pared by 0 bases and J by 4 bases, with 9 bases between. Germline V gene sequence: CDR1 MNHEY, CDR2 SVGAGI. This CDR3 comprises 14 residues. The CDR3: CASSYSIGSYGYTF. The CDR3 nucleotides are TGTGCCAGCAGTTACTCGATTGGGAGCTATGGCTACACCTTC.

The chain's CDR3 is CASSEGRGGNYGYTF. CDR3 coding DNA: TGTGCCAGCAGTGAAGGGAGGGGGGGCAACTATGGCTACACCTTC. The V call is TRBV2, the J call TRBJ1-2; D might be TRBD1 (6 bases). The V gene's germline CDR1 is SNHLY and CDR2 FYNNEI. CDR3 size: 15 residues. The V and J ends lost 1 base and 2 bases respectively, with 11 bases between them.

This sequence joins TRBV27 and TRBJ2-1, with D uncertain. Per the germline V gene, CDR1 is MNHEY and CDR2 is SMNVEV (reference sequence). V lost 6 bases, J lost 7 bases, and 22 bases lay in between. There are 16 residues in the CDR3. The CDR3 sequence: CASSLLPSNLRNEQFF. DNA of the CDR3: TGTGCCAGCAGCCTCCTCCCGTCCAATCTCCGGAATGAGCAGTTCTTC.

The V and J genes are TRBV5-1 and TRBJ2-7, with 7 bases fitting TRBD2. V lost 3 bases and J lost 7; bases outside the gene matches: 4. This CDR3 has 12 amino acids. The V gene's germline CDR1 is SGHRS and CDR2 YFSETQ. In DNA, the CDR3 is TGCGCCAGCAGCTCGCGGGAGTGGGAGCAGTACTTC. Translation gives CASSSREWEQYF.

This clone was detected only a few times. V and J are TRBV5-1 and TRBJ2-2, with 7 bases identical to TRBD2. Trimming removed 7 bases from V and 0 bases from J; junction bases left unmatched: 12. The germline CDR1 and CDR2 sequences are SGHRS and YFSETQ. This CDR3 contains 17 residues. CDR3 protein: CASGNDLGGANTGELFF. The DNA for the CDR3 is TGCGCCAGCGGGAATGACCTGGGAGGGGCGAACACCGGGGAGCTGTTTTTT.

V gene TRBV7-2 combines with J gene TRBJ1-4; D gene ambiguous. The CDR3 runs to 15 residues. The V end was cut by 5 bases, the J end by 2 bases, with 12 bases between. From germline, CDR1 is SGHTA and CDR2 FQGNSA. The CDR3: CASSGRGVTNEKLFF. The CDR3 region has the DNA TGTGCCAGCAGCGGGCGCGGGGTTACTAATGAAAAACTGTTTTTT.

The rearrangement uses TRBV15 and TRBJ2-3; TRBD2 aligns across 7 bases. Germline V lookup: CDR1 LNHNV, CDR2 YYDKDF (reference sequence). The CDR3 extends over 16 amino acids. The V gene end was trimmed by 0 bases and the J gene end by 1 base; junction bases not matched to a gene: 4. DNA for the CDR3: TGTGCCACCAGCAGAGATTTGGGACTACGCACAGATACGCAGTATTTT. Translation gives CATSRDLGLRTDTQYF.

This chain connects TRBV10-3 to TRBJ1-4, with TRBD1 identical over 7 bases. Germline lookup yields CDR1 ENHRY and CDR2 SYGVKD. Unmatched junction bases numbered 4, after V lost 2 bases and J lost 7 bases. The CDR3 runs to 14 residues. In nucleotides, the CDR3 is TGTGCCATCAGTGAGACAGGGGTGGTTGAAAAACTGTTTTTT. Protein sequence: CAISETGVVEKLFF.